This T cell receptor beta chain was sequenced for a study of blood T cells in healthy people across ages. Next came a second PCR, run for 7 to 11 cycles, which used a sample-barcoded 5' primer along with a J-beta primer mix. MiXCR, run by TCRdb on the 5' RACE reads, gives a single entry per CDR3 protein. Here the sample spans more than 1,400,000 distinct CDR3 sequences, 42% being singletons. The V end lost 1 base, the J end lost 6 bases, and 14 bases lay between the germline ends. CDR3 length: 15 residues. Looked up from germline, CDR1 is SGDLS and CDR2 is YYNGEE. Extraction yielded at least 6 micrograms of total RNA per sample.

Input material: blood. The sequence was obtained from a woman aged 18 to 35 in good health. The rearrangement links TRBV9 to TRBJ2-1; maybe TRBD2 (7 bases). CDR3 protein: CASSVMGGPRNEQFF. The CDR3 nucleotides are TGTGCCAGCAGCGTAATGGGGGGGCCTCGCAATGAGCAGTTCTTC.